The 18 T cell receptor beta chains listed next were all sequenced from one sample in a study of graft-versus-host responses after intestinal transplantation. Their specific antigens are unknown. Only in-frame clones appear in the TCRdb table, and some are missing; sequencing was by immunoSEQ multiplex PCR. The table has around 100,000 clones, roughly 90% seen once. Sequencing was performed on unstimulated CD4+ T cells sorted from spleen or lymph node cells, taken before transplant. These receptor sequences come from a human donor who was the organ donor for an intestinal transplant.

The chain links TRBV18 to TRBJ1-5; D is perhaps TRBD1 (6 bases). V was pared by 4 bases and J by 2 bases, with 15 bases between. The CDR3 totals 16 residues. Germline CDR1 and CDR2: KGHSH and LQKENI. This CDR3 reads CASSLQGIGGNQPQHF. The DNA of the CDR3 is TGTGCCAGCTCACTACAGGGAATAGGGGGCAATCAGCCCCAGCATTTT.

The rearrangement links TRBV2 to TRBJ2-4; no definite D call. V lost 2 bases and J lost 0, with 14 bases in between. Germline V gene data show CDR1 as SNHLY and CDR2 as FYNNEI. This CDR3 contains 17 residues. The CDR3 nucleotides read TGTGCCAGCAGTGAAAGAAAGGGCGGTCTAGCCAAAAACATTCAGTACTTC. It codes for CASSERKGGLAKNIQYF.

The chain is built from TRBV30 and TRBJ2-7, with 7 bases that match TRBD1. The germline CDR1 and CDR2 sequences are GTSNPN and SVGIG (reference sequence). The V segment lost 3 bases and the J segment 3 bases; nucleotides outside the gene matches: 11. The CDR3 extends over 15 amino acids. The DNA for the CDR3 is TGTGCCTGGAGGCCCCCAGGCAGGGGGAACTACGAGCAGTACTTC. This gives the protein CAWRPPGRGNYEQYF.

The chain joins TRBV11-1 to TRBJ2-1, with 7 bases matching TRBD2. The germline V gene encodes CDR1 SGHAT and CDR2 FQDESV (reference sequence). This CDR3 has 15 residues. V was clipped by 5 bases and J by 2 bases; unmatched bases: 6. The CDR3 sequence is CASSPSGQTYNEQFF. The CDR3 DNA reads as TGTGCCAGCAGCCCTAGCGGACAAACCTACAATGAGCAGTTCTTC.

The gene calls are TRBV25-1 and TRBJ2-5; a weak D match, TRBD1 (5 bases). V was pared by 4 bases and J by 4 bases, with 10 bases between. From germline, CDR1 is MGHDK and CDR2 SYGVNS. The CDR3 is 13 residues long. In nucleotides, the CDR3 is TGTGCCAGCAGTGCACAGGTCGGAGAGACCCAGTACTTC. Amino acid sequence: CASSAQVGETQYF.

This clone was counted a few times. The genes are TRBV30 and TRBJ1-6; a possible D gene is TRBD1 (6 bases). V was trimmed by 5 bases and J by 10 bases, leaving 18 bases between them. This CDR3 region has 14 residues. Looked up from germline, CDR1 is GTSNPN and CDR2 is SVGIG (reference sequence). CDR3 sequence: CAWDPRTEGSPLHF. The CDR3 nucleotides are TGTGCCTGGGACCCCCGGACAGAGGGGTCACCCCTCCACTTT. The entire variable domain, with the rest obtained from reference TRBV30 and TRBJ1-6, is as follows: SQTIHQWPATLVQPVGSPLSLECTVEGTSNPNLYWYRQAAGRGLQLLFYSVGIGQISSEVPQNLSASRPQDRQFILSSKKLLLSDSGFYLCAWDPRTEGSPLHFGNGTRLTVT.

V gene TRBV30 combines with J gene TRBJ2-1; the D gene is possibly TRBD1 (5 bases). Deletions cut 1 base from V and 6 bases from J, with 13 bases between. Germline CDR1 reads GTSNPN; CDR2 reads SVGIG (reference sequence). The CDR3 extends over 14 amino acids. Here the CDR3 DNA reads TGTGCCTGGAGTGAAGGGGCCGAGAGCAATGAGCAGTTCTTC. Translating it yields CAWSEGAESNEQFF.

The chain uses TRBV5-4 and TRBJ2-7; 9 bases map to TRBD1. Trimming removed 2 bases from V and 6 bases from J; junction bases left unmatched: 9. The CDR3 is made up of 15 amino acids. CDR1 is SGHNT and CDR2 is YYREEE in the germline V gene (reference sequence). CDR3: CASSFQDRGPFEQYF. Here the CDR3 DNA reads TGTGCCAGCAGCTTCCAGGACAGGGGCCCCTTCGAGCAGTACTTC.

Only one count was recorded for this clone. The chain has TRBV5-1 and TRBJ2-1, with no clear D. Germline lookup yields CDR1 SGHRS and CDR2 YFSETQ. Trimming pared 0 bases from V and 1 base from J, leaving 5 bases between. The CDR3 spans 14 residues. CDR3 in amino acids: CASSLGWSYNEQFF. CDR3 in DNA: TGCGCCAGCAGCTTGGGGTGGTCCTACAATGAGCAGTTCTTC.

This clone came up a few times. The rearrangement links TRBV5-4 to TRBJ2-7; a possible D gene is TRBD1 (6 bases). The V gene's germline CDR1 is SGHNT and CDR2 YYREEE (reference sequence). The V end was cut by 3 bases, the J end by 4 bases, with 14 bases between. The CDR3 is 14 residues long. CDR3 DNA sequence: TGTGCCAGCAGCTCCACAGGGCATGGATACGAGCAGTACTTC. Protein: CASSSTGHGYEQYF.

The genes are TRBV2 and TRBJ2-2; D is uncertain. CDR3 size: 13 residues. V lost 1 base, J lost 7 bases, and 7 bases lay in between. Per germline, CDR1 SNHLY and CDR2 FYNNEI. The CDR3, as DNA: TGTGCCAGCAGTGAAGAGGAGTACGGGGAGCTGTTTTTT. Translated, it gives CASSEEEYGELFF.

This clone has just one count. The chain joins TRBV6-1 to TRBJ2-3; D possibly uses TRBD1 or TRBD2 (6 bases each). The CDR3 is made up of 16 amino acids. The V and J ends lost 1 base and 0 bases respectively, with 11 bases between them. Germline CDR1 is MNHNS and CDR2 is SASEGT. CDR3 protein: CASSEDGGPSTDTQYF. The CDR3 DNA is TGTGCCAGCAGTGAAGATGGGGGGCCGAGCACAGATACGCAGTATTTT.

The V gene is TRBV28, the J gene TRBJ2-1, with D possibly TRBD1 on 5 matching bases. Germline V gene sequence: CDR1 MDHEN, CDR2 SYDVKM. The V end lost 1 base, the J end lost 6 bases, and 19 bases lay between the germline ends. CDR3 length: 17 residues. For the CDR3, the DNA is TGTGCCAGCAGTTTATATCAAGGTCTCCTAAGGGGCAATGAGCAGTTCTTC. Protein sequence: CASSLYQGLLRGNEQFF.

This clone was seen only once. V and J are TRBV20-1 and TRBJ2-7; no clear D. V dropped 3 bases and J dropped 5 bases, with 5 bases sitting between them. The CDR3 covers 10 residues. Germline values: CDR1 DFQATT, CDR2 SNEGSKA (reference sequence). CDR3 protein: CSASAHEQYF. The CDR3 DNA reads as TGCAGTGCTAGTGCCCACGAGCAGTACTTC.

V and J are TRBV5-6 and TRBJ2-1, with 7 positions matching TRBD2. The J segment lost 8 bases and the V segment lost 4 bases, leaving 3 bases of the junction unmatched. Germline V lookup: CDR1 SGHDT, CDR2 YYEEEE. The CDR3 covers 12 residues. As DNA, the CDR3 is TGTGCCAGCAGCCGGACTAGTTATGAGCAGTTCTTC. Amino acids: CASSRTSYEQFF. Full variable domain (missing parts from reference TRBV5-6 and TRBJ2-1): DAGVTQSPTHLIKTRGQQVTLRCSPKSGHDTVSWYQQALGQGPQFIFQYYEEEERQRGNFPDRFSGHQFPNYSSELNVNALLLGDSALYLCASSRTSYEQFFGPGTRLTVL.

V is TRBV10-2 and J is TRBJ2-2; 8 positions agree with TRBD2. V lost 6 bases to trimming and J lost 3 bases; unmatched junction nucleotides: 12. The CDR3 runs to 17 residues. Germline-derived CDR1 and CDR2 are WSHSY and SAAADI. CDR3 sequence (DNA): TGCGCCAGCAGCCCCGCGGGGGGACAAATTCACACCGGGGAGCTGTTTTTT. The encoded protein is CASSPAGGQIHTGELFF.

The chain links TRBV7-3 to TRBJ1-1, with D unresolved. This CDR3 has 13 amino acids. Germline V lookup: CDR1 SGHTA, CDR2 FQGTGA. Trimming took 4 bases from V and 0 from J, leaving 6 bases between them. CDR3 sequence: CASSSQMNTEAFF. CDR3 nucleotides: TGTGCCAGCAGCTCACAGATGAACACTGAAGCTTTCTTT.

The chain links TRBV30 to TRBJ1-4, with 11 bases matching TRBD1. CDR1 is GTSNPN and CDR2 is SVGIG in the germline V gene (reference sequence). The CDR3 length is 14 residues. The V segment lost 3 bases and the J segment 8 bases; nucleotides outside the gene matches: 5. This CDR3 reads CAWSGGQGGEKLFF. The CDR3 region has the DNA TGTGCCTGGAGCGGGGGACAGGGGGGGGAAAAACTGTTTTTT.